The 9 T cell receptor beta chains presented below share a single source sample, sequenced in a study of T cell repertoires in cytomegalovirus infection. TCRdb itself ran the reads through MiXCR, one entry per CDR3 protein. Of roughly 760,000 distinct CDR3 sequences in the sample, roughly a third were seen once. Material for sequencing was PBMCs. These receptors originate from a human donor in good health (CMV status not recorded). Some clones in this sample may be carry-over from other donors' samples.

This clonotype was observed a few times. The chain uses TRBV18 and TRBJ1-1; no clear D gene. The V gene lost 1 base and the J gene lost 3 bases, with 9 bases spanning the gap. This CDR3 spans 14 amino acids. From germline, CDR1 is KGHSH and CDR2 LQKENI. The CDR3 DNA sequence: TGTGCCAGCTCACCACAGGAGGCACACACTGAAGCTTTCTTT. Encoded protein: CASSPQEAHTEAFF.

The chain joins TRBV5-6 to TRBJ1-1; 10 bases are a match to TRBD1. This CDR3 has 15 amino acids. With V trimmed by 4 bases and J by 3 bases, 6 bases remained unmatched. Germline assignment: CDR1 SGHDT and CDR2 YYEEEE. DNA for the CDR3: TGTGCCAGCAGCGGACAGGGGGGGGACTACACTGAAGCTTTCTTT. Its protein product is CASSGQGGDYTEAFF.

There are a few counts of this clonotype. This CDR3 is CASSLTGTDYNEQFF. Here the CDR3 DNA reads TGTGCCAGCAGTTTAACCGGGACCGACTACAATGAGCAGTTCTTC. This sequence joins TRBV6-1 and TRBJ2-1; D could derive from TRBD1 or TRBD2 (5 bases each). The germline V and J ends were trimmed by 5 bases and 3 bases, with 14 bases remaining between them. The CDR3 contains 15 residues. Per the germline V gene, CDR1 is MNHNS and CDR2 is SASEGT.

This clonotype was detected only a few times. The CDR3 DNA reads TGCAGTGCTACGATGCTGAGGCTACGGGCCGAGAAGAACACTGAAGCTTTCTTT. This translates into CSATMLRLRAEKNTEAFF. This sequence joins TRBV20-1 and TRBJ1-1; no firm D call. This CDR3 has 18 amino acids. Germline V gene lookup returns CDR1 DFQATT and CDR2 SNEGSKA (reference sequence). V was trimmed by 4 bases and J by 1 base, leaving 25 bases between them.

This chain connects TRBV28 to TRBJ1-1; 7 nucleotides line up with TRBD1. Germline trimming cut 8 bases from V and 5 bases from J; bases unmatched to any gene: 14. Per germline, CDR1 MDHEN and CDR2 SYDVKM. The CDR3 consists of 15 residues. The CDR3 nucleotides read TGTGCCAGCCCCCCCAGGGGGGGTTTTGTAACTGAAGCTTTCTTT. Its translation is CASPPRGGFVTEAFF.

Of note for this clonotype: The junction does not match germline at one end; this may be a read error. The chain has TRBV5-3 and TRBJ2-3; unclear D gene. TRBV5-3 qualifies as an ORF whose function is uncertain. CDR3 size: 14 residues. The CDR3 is CASSFEKSTDTQYF. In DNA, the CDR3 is TGTGCCAGCAGCTTTGAGAAGAGCACAGATACGCAGTATTTT.

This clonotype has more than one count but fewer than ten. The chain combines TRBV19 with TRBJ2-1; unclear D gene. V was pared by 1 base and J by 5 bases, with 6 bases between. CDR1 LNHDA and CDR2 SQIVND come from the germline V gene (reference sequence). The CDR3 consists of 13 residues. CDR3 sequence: CASSIGPDNEQFF. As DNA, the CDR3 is TGTGCCAGTAGTATAGGGCCCGACAATGAGCAGTTCTTC.

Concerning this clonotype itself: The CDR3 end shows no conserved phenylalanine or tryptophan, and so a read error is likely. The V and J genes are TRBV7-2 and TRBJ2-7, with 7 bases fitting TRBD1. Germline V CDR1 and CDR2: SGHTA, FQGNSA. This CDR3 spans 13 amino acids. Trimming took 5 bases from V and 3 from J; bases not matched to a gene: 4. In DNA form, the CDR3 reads TGTGCCAGCAGCATCAGACAGGGCTACGAGCAGTACATC. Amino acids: CASSIRQGYEQYI.

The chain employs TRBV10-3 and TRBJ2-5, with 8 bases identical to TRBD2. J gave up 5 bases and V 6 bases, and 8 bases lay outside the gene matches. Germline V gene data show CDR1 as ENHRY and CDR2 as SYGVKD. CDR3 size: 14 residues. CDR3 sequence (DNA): TGTGCCATCAGCGAAGCGGGGGCCGGGGAGACCCAGTACTTC. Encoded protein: CAISEAGAGETQYF.